What follows are 20 T cell receptor beta chains derived from one specimen sequenced in a study of cytomegalovirus exposure and HLA in healthy donors. Primers for the PCR totalled 60 Vbeta and 13 Jbeta. Assay used: immunoSEQ multiplex PCR; TCRdb lists only in-frame clones, some missing. The profile covers under 170,000 clones, with 70% to 80% appearing a single time and 3.5% taken by the ten largest. The sample was PBMCs. These receptors were taken from a human donor in good health.

The chain links TRBV27 to TRBJ2-7, with D maybe TRBD1 (6 bases). The germline V gene has CDR1 MNHEY and CDR2 SMNVEV (reference sequence). The ends were cut back, 6 bases at V and 2 bases at J, with 14 bases in the middle. The length of the CDR3 is 14 residues. The chain's CDR3 is CASRPVGQPYEQYF. The CDR3 region has the DNA TGTGCCAGCAGACCCGTCGGACAGCCCTACGAGCAGTACTTC.

J is TRBJ2-7 and V is TRBV18; TRBD2 agrees at 10 bases. Trimming at V came to 3 bases and at J to 3 bases, leaving 5 bases not matched to a gene. Germline CDR1 KGHSH, CDR2 LQKENI. The CDR3 extends over 15 amino acids. The CDR3 region has the DNA TGTGCCAGCTCACCGCAGCGGGAGGGCTACTACGAGCAGTACTTC. The encoded protein is CASSPQREGYYEQYF.

In this sample, this clone turned up a few times. This chain joins TRBV5-1 and TRBJ2-3; 9 bases align to TRBD1. After removal of 4 bases from V and 3 bases from J, the junction contained 9 bases not matched to a gene. Germline V CDR1 and CDR2: SGHRS, YFSETQ. CDR3 size: 16 residues. This CDR3 is CASSDNRGQWTDTQYF. CDR3 DNA sequence: TGCGCCAGCAGCGATAACAGGGGGCAGTGGACAGATACGCAGTATTTT.

The chain combines TRBV19 with TRBJ2-2, with TRBD2 matching over 14 bases. The germline V gene has CDR1 LNHDA and CDR2 SQIVND (reference sequence). J was trimmed by 6 bases and V by 4 bases; bases with no gene match: 4. The CDR3 runs to 16 residues. CDR3 bases: TGTGCCAGTAGTAGAGGGACTAGCGGGGGAGCCGGGGAGCTGTTTTTT. This gives the protein CASSRGTSGGAGELFF.

The chain recombines TRBV23-1 with TRBJ2-3, with 8 bases that match TRBD2. TRBV23-1 is an ORF; its function is uncertain. V was pared by 3 bases and J by 2 bases, with 10 bases of the junction left unmatched. This CDR3 region has 17 residues. CDR3 nucleotide sequence: TGCGCCAGCAGTCAGCAAGCGGGAGCAGTAATCACAGATACGCAGTATTTT. Protein: CASSQQAGAVITDTQYF.

The chain has TRBV7-3 and TRBJ2-1, with 7 nucleotides matching TRBD2. CDR3 length: 13 residues. Germline assignment: CDR1 SGHTA and CDR2 FQGTGA. The trim removed 3 bases at V and 5 bases at J, leaving 1 base unmatched. The CDR3 coding sequence is TGTGCCAGCAGCTTCGGGGGGAACAATGAGCAGTTCTTC. This codes for CASSFGGNNEQFF.

There are a few counts of this clone. The chain links TRBV4-2 to TRBJ2-7; D not resolved. The CDR3 has 15 residues. The V end was cut by 1 base, the J end by 4 bases, with 14 bases between. Germline V gene sequence: CDR1 LGHNA, CDR2 YNFKEQ. The CDR3 reads CASSQAGSSGYEQYF. CDR3 in DNA: TGTGCCAGCAGCCAAGCCGGCAGCTCAGGATACGAGCAGTACTTC.

The chain combines TRBV7-9 with TRBJ1-1; no clear D gene. Trimming left V 4 bases short and J 1 base short, with 4 bases between. This CDR3 region has 12 residues. The germline CDR1 and CDR2 sequences are SEHNR and FQNEAQ (reference sequence). The CDR3, as DNA: TGTGCCAGCAGCTATCAGAACACTGAAGCTTTCTTT. Translating gives CASSYQNTEAFF.

The chain employs TRBV7-9 and TRBJ2-1; 13 nucleotides line up with TRBD2. The V segment lost 3 bases and the J segment 7 bases; nucleotides outside the gene matches: 0. The germline V gene encodes CDR1 SEHNR and CDR2 FQNEAQ (reference sequence). CDR3 size: 14 residues. CDR3 protein: CASSLGLAGNEQFF. In nucleotides, the CDR3 is TGTGCCAGCAGCTTGGGACTAGCGGGGAATGAGCAGTTCTTC.

The J gene is TRBJ2-3, the V gene TRBV4-2; 10 bases are shared with TRBD2. Germline V CDR1 and CDR2: LGHNA, YNFKEQ. The CDR3 spans 18 residues. V lost 0 bases and J lost 6; bases outside the gene matches: 12. The CDR3 is CASSQDRASGRGSDTQYF. DNA of the CDR3: TGTGCCAGCAGCCAAGATAGGGCTAGCGGGAGAGGAAGCGATACGCAGTATTTT.

This clone has a handful of counts. This rearrangement joins TRBV6-4 to TRBJ1-5; 8 bases match TRBD1. CDR3 length: 19 amino acids. Trimming removed 8 bases from V and 4 bases from J; junction bases left unmatched: 22. Germline V gene lookup returns CDR1 MRHNA and CDR2 SNTAGT. CDR3 sequence reads: CASGTTPGTGLESNQPQHF. As DNA, the CDR3 is TGTGCCAGCGGCACAACCCCCGGGACAGGCCTTGAGTCGAATCAGCCCCAGCATTTT.

The table lists this clone with a count of one. This chain joins TRBV10-2 and TRBJ2-2, with 14 bases identical to TRBD2. This CDR3 comprises 16 residues. CDR1 and CDR2 (germline): WSHSY, SAAADI. J was trimmed by 1 base and V by 6 bases; bases with no gene match: 1. In nucleotides, the CDR3 is TGCGCCAGCAGGGGGACTAGCGGGGGGAACACCGGGGAGCTGTTTTTT. This translates into CASRGTSGGNTGELFF.

The DNA for the CDR3 is TGTGCCAGCAGTGAATGGGGTGGGGCTTACGAGCAGTACTTC. Translation: CASSEWGGAYEQYF. V gene TRBV25-1 combines with J gene TRBJ2-7, with a tentative D call TRBD1 (5 bases). V was trimmed by 1 base and J by 4 bases, leaving 11 bases between them. This CDR3 comprises 14 residues. Looked up from germline, CDR1 is MGHDK and CDR2 is SYGVNS.

This clone has just one count. The genes are TRBV19 and TRBJ2-3; D is uncertain. The germline V gene has CDR1 LNHDA and CDR2 SQIVND (reference sequence). The CDR3 loop spans 14 amino acids. V was trimmed by 3 bases and J by 0 bases, leaving 7 bases between them. CDR3 region: CASSMLSSTDTQYF. The CDR3 DNA is TGTGCCAGTAGTATGCTATCTAGCACAGATACGCAGTATTTT. Drawing the rest from reference TRBV19 and TRBJ2-3, the complete variable domain is DGGITQSPKYLFRKEGQNVTLSCEQNLNHDAMYWYRQDPGQGLRLIYYSQIVNDFQKGDIAEGYSVSREKKESFPLTVTSAQKNPTAFYLCASSMLSSTDTQYFGPGTRLTVL.

The chain combines TRBV7-3 with TRBJ2-7, with 8 bases identical to TRBD2. The CDR3 sequence is 16 residues long. The V and J ends lost 3 bases and 5 bases, in that order; junction bases with no gene match: 12. The germline V gene encodes CDR1 SGHTA and CDR2 FQGTGA. The DNA for the CDR3 is TGTGCCAGCAGCTTCCGTGGGGAGCGGGGGCGGGACGAGCAGTACTTC. This codes for CASSFRGERGRDEQYF.

The gene calls are TRBV6-6 and TRBJ2-3, with 7 nucleotides matching TRBD2. The CDR3 length is 16 residues. Germline V gives CDR1 MNHNY, CDR2 SVGAGI (reference sequence). Trimming took 2 bases from V and 4 from J; bases not matched to a gene: 9. The CDR3 spells CASSYRRDYNPDTQYF. CDR3 DNA: TGTGCCAGCAGTTACCGAAGGGACTACAACCCAGATACGCAGTATTTT.

This chain joins TRBV28 and TRBJ2-3; 8 bases are a match to TRBD2. Germline assignment: CDR1 MDHEN and CDR2 SYDVKM. The J segment lost 2 bases and the V segment lost 11 bases, leaving 6 bases of the junction unmatched. This CDR3 comprises 13 residues. CDR3 in DNA: TGTGCCGTACTTAGCGGGAACACAGATACGCAGTATTTT. Translation gives CAVLSGNTDTQYF.

V and J are TRBV4-1 and TRBJ2-2; tentative D call: TRBD1 (5 bases). This CDR3 spans 19 amino acids. The germline V gene encodes CDR1 MGHRA and CDR2 YSYEKL. Trimming removed 4 bases at V and 1 base at J, with 22 bases between. The CDR3 DNA sequence: TGCGCCAGCAGCCCCCCCCTCCCGGACATCCCCGTGAACACCGGGGAGCTGTTTTTT. Protein product: CASSPPLPDIPVNTGELFF.

The V gene is TRBV7-9, the J gene TRBJ2-3; D call uncertain. This CDR3 has 14 residues. CDR1 is SEHNR, CDR2 FQNEAQ, per germline (reference sequence). Trimming left V 3 bases short and J 4 bases short, with 11 bases between. The CDR3 DNA follows: TGTGCCAGCAGCTTCGCACATAAATCAGATACGCAGTATTTT. It encodes CASSFAHKSDTQYF. The variable domain in full, with the rest retrieved from reference TRBV7-9 and TRBJ2-3, is DTGVSQNPRHKITKRGQNVTFRCDPISEHNRLYWYRQTLGQGPEFLTYFQNEAQLEKSRLLSDRFSAERPKGSFSTLEIQRTEQGDSAMYLCASSFAHKSDTQYFGPGTRLTVL.

The chain joins TRBV25-1 to TRBJ1-1, with unresolved D. This CDR3 region has 15 residues. Deletions cut 6 bases from V and 1 base from J, with 15 bases between. Germline CDR1 and CDR2: MGHDK and SYGVNS. The CDR3 DNA is TGTGCCAGCAGGGGTATAGGGAGGCAGAACACTGAAGCTTTCTTT. Its protein is CASRGIGRQNTEAFF.